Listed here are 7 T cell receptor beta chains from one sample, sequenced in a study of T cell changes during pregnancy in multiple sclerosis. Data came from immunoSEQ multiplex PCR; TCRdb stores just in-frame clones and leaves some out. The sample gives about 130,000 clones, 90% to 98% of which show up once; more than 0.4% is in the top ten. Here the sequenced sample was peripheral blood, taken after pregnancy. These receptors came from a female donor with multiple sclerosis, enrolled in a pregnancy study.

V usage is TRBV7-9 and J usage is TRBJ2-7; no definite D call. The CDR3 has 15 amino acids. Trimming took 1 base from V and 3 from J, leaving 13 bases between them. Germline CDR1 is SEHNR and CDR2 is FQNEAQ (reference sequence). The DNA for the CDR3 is TGTGCCAGCAGCTTAGACTCGTCTGCCCTCTACGAGCAGTACTTC. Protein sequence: CASSLDSSALYEQYF.

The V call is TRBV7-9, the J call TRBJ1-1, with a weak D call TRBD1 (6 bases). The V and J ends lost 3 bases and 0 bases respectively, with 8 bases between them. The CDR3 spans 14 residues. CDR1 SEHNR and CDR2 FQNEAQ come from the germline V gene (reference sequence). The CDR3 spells CASSFGGLNTEAFF. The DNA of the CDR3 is TGTGCCAGCAGCTTCGGGGGGCTGAACACTGAAGCTTTCTTT.

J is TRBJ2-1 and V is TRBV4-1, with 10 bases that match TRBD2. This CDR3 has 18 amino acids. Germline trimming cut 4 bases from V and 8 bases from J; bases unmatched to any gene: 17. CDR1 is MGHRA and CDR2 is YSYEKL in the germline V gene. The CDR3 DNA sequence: TGCGCCAGCAGCCTACAAGGAGGAGGGGGACTAGCGACGGATGAGCAGTTCTTC. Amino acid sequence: CASSLQGGGGLATDEQFF.

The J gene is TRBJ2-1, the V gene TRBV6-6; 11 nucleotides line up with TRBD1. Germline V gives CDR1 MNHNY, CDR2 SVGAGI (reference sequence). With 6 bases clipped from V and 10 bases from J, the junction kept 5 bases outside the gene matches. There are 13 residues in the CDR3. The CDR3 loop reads CASSSGQGGEQFF. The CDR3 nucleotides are TGTGCCAGCAGCTCGGGACAGGGGGGCGAGCAGTTCTTC.

CDR3 sequence (DNA): TGTGCCAGCAGTTTACCTCCGGGACAGGGTGTACAGCCCCAGCATTTT. It codes for CASSLPPGQGVQPQHF. This chain uses TRBV28 with TRBJ1-5, with TRBD1 matching 9 bases. This CDR3 contains 16 residues. V was pared by 2 bases and J by 7 bases, with 9 bases of the junction left unmatched. The germline V gene has CDR1 MDHEN and CDR2 SYDVKM. The entire variable domain, with the rest obtained from reference TRBV28 and TRBJ1-5, is as follows: DVKVTQSSRYLVKRTGEKVFLECVQDMDHENMFWYRQDPGLGLRLIYFSYDVKMKEKGDIPEGYSVSREKKERFSLILESASTNQTSMYLCASSLPPGQGVQPQHFGDGTRLSIL.

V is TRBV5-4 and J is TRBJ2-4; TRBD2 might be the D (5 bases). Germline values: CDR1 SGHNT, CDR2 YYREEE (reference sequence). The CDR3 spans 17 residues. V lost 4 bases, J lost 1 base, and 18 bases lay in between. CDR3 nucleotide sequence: TGTGCCAGCAGCCACTACGGGGATACGAGGGCCAAAAACATTCAGTACTTC. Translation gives CASSHYGDTRAKNIQYF.

CDR3 sequence reads: CASSLERQDYGYTF. CDR3 sequence (DNA): TGTGCCAGCAGTTTAGAGCGGCAGGACTATGGCTACACCTTC. The genes are TRBV28 and TRBJ1-2; D remains ambiguous. The length of the CDR3 is 14 residues. V lost 2 bases and J 3 bases, leaving 10 bases between the germline ends. Germline V CDR1 and CDR2: MDHEN, SYDVKM.